Each of the 27 T cell receptor beta chains below was sequenced from the same sample in a study of blood T cell repertoires in COVID-19. Generated by immunoSEQ multiplex PCR, the TCRdb table keeps only in-frame clones and is missing some. The table has more than 350,000 clones, approximately 92% seen once. Sequenced input: PBMCs or T cells enriched from blood (not recorded which). The receptors were gathered from a man aged 18 to 35 who had recovered from COVID-19.

This chain uses TRBV10-3 with TRBJ1-2; no definite D call. There are 14 residues in the CDR3. Germline loops: CDR1 ENHRY, CDR2 SYGVKD. V lost 7 bases, J lost 4 bases, and 16 bases lay in between. CDR3 protein: CAINVETWPYGYTF. For the CDR3, the DNA is TGTGCCATCAACGTAGAGACTTGGCCCTATGGCTACACCTTC.

The rearrangement uses TRBV2 and TRBJ2-7, with D unclear. CDR3 length equals 14 residues. Germline loops: CDR1 SNHLY, CDR2 FYNNEI. Trimming took 1 base from V and 5 from J, leaving 12 bases between them. The CDR3 nucleotides are TGTGCCAGCAGTGAAGTTGTCCGTACTCACGAGCAGTACTTC. Amino acids: CASSEVVRTHEQYF.

This clone was picked up a small number of times. The J gene is TRBJ2-1, the V gene TRBV20-1; tentative D call: TRBD2 (6 bases). Trimming stripped 3 bases from V and 12 bases from J, with 12 bases between. The CDR3 totals 11 residues. CDR1 DFQATT and CDR2 SNEGSKA come from the germline V gene (reference sequence). The CDR3 DNA follows: TGCAGTGCTAGCTATAGCGGTAGGCAGTTCTTC. Protein product: CSASYSGRQFF.

The chain is built from TRBV10-1 and TRBJ2-7; 9 bases line up with TRBD1. The CDR3 consists of 16 residues. CDR1 is WNHNN and CDR2 is SYGVQD in the germline V gene (reference sequence). J gave up 3 bases and V 6 bases, and 12 bases lay outside the gene matches. CDR3 in amino acids: CASSQKPGQGIYEQYF. DNA for the CDR3: TGCGCCAGCAGCCAGAAACCGGGACAGGGAATCTACGAGCAGTACTTC.

The rearrangement joins TRBV29-1 to TRBJ2-2; TRBD1 might be the D (7 bases). The CDR3 is made up of 14 amino acids. Trimming pared 4 bases from V and 5 bases from J, leaving 14 bases between. Germline assignment: CDR1 SQVTM and CDR2 ANQGSEA. The CDR3 loop reads CSVGQGEETGELFF. The CDR3 nucleotides read TGCAGCGTTGGGCAGGGGGAGGAGACCGGGGAGCTGTTTTTT.

A single count supports this clone. The rearrangement uses TRBV4-2 and TRBJ1-4; 7 positions match TRBD1. The germline V gene encodes CDR1 LGHNA and CDR2 YNFKEQ. The CDR3 totals 14 residues. The J segment lost 4 bases and the V segment lost 4 bases, leaving 3 bases of the junction unmatched. CDR3 protein: CASSLGTDNEKLFF. In DNA, the CDR3 is TGTGCCAGCAGCCTCGGGACAGATAATGAAAAACTGTTTTTT.

The chain is built from TRBV5-1 and TRBJ2-7; possibly TRBD2 for D (5 bases). CDR3 length equals 14 residues. V was cut by 5 bases and J by 9 bases, with 21 bases left in between. Germline CDR1 SGHRS, CDR2 YFSETQ. This chain's CDR3 is CASRSGSSLRGQYF. CDR3 coding DNA: TGCGCCAGCAGATCTGGGAGCTCACTACGAGGGCAGTACTTC.

V usage is TRBV30 and J usage is TRBJ1-5; D remains unclear. V was clipped by 8 bases and J by 0 bases, with 14 bases between them. Looked up from germline, CDR1 is GTSNPN and CDR2 is SVGIG (reference sequence). The CDR3 runs 14 residues. CDR3 in DNA: TGTGCCCTCAAGGACTCCTATAGCAATCAGCCCCAGCATTTT. Residues: CALKDSYSNQPQHF.

This clone turned up a few times. The chain couples TRBV4-1 to TRBJ1-2, with no clear D. CDR1 is MGHRA and CDR2 is YSYEKL in the germline V gene. The CDR3 loop spans 16 amino acids. Trimming stripped 0 bases from V and 7 bases from J, with 18 bases between. Here the CDR3 DNA reads TGCGCCAGCAGCCAAGATTTCACATCTCCTGATATTGGCTACACCTTC. Residues: CASSQDFTSPDIGYTF.

V usage is TRBV5-5 and J usage is TRBJ1-6; 9 nucleotides agree with TRBD1. The ends lost 4 bases at V and 5 bases at J; junction bases unmatched: 7. Germline V lookup: CDR1 SGHKS, CDR2 YYEKEE (reference sequence). This CDR3 is built from 16 residues. Here the CDR3 reads CASSRPTGGNNSPLHF. In DNA form, the CDR3 reads TGTGCCAGCAGCCGACCGACAGGGGGAAATAATTCACCCCTCCACTTT. Full variable domain (rest looked up from reference TRBV5-5 and TRBJ1-6): DAGVTQSPTHLIKTRGQQVTLRCSPISGHKSVSWYQQVLGQGPQFIFQYYEKEERGRGNFPDRFSARQFPNYSSELNVNALLLGDSALYLCASSRPTGGNNSPLHFGNGTRLTVT.

This chain connects TRBV28 to TRBJ2-3; TRBD1 matches at 9 bases. The CDR3 has 16 residues. V gave up 5 bases and J gave up 4 bases; unmatched junction bases: 10. The germline CDR1 and CDR2 sequences are MDHEN and SYDVKM. The CDR3 nucleotides read TGTGCCAGCAGTACTAGGGGACAGGGAAGGCCAGATACGCAGTATTTT. Its translation is CASSTRGQGRPDTQYF.

The chain has TRBV7-8 and TRBJ2-7, with 10 bases matching TRBD2. CDR1 and CDR2 from the germline V gene are SGHVS and FQNEAQ. This CDR3 has 16 residues. The V and J ends lost 2 bases and 2 bases, in that order; junction bases with no gene match: 6. This CDR3 reads CASSLLASGRAYEQYF. The CDR3 DNA reads TGTGCCAGCAGCTTATTGGCCAGCGGGAGGGCCTACGAGCAGTACTTC.

The chain couples TRBV11-2 to TRBJ1-4; 9 nucleotides align to TRBD1. This CDR3 is 16 amino acids long. The trim removed 2 bases at V and 4 bases at J, leaving 5 bases unmatched. Germline V gene data show CDR1 as SGHAT and CDR2 as FQNNGV. CDR3 region: CASSLRTGGLNEKLFF. CDR3 bases: TGTGCCAGCAGCTTAAGAACAGGGGGCCTTAATGAAAAACTGTTTTTT.

The gene calls are TRBV12-3 or TRBV12-4 and TRBJ2-5; 8 positions agree with TRBD2. The length of the CDR3 is 13 residues. The trim removed 6 bases at V and 3 bases at J, leaving 3 bases unmatched. The chain's CDR3 is CASRPRGEETQYF. Written as DNA, the CDR3 is TGTGCCAGCAGGCCGCGGGGGGAAGAGACCCAGTACTTC.

This sequence joins TRBV2 and TRBJ2-5; tentative D call: TRBD1 (6 bases). The CDR3 sequence is 14 residues long. CDR1 is SNHLY, CDR2 FYNNEI, per germline. Trimming stripped 2 bases from V and 4 bases from J, with 11 bases between. CDR3 in amino acids: CASSETGNRETQYF. DNA for the CDR3: TGTGCCAGCAGTGAAACAGGGAATAGAGAGACCCAGTACTTC.

The rearrangement links TRBV4-1 to TRBJ2-2, with D perhaps TRBD1 (5 bases). V lost 4 bases and J lost 5, with 17 bases in between. Germline CDR1 reads MGHRA; CDR2 reads YSYEKL. The CDR3 runs to 16 residues. CDR3 in DNA: TGCGCCAGCAGCCCAATACAGGCCCGGCGGACCGGGGAGCTGTTTTTT. The encoded protein is CASSPIQARRTGELFF.

Only one count was recorded for this clone. V usage is TRBV6-5 and J usage is TRBJ1-3, with D possibly TRBD1 on 5 matching bases. Germline V gene sequence: CDR1 MNHEY, CDR2 SVGAGI. The CDR3 extends over 13 amino acids. V lost 6 bases, J lost 3 bases, and 9 bases lay in between. CDR3 DNA: TGTGCCAGCAGACCCCAGGGTGGAAACACCATATATTTT. This translates into CASRPQGGNTIYF.

DNA of the CDR3: TGTGCCAGCAGCTTAGGGGGTTGGGTGGCGGGAGGGAATGAGCAGTTCTTC. This gives the protein CASSLGGWVAGGNEQFF. The V gene is TRBV7-2, the J gene TRBJ2-1; 9 nucleotides agree with TRBD2. V lost 1 base and J lost 7; bases outside the gene matches: 11. Germline CDR1 reads SGHTA; CDR2 reads FQGNSA. The CDR3 is made up of 17 amino acids. The complete variable domain, with remaining parts taken from reference TRBV7-2 and TRBJ2-1, reads GAGVSQSPSNKVTEKGKDVELRCDPISGHTALYWYRQSLGQGLEFLIYFQGNSAPDKSGLPSDRFSAERTGGSVSTLTIQRTQQEDSAVYLCASSLGGWVAGGNEQFFGPGTRLTVL.

The chain links TRBV5-1 to TRBJ2-7; no clear D gene. Germline V gene sequence: CDR1 SGHRS, CDR2 YFSETQ. Trimming took off 3 bases at V and 3 bases at J, with 13 bases between the two ends. This CDR3 has 14 amino acids. This CDR3 is CASSSLGPIYEQYF. CDR3 coding DNA: TGCGCCAGCAGCTCACTGGGCCCAATCTACGAGCAGTACTTC.

The J gene is TRBJ2-7, the V gene TRBV6-5, with 10 bases aligning to TRBD1. There are 16 residues in the CDR3. The V gene end was trimmed by 4 bases and the J gene end by 7 bases; junction bases not matched to a gene: 13. Germline V gives CDR1 MNHEY, CDR2 SVGAGI. As DNA, the CDR3 is TGTGCCAGCAGTTTATTACAGGGACAGGGGATTTGGGAGCAGTACTTC. It yields the protein CASSLLQGQGIWEQYF.

The CDR3 sequence: CASGSGADTQYF. CDR3 sequence (DNA): TGTGCTAGTGGTTCAGGCGCAGATACGCAGTATTTT. J is TRBJ2-3 and V is TRBV12-5; no clear D gene. V lost 4 bases and J lost 4, with 6 bases in between. CDR3 size: 12 residues. CDR1 is LGHNT and CDR2 is FRNRAP in the germline V gene.

The rearrangement links TRBV7-3 to TRBJ1-1; 8 bases align to TRBD1. CDR1 is SGHTA and CDR2 is FQGTGA in the germline V gene. V trimming: 0 bases; J trimming: 4 bases; junction bases outside the gene matches: 1. The length of the CDR3 is 14 residues. CDR3 coding DNA: TGTGCCAGCAGCTTAACTACAGGGGGCACTGAAGCTTTCTTT. Protein product: CASSLTTGGTEAFF.

The chain is built from TRBV18 and TRBJ1-1; D gene uncertain. The CDR3 spans 18 residues. CDR1 and CDR2 (germline): KGHSH, LQKENI. V shed 0 bases and J shed 1 base, with 18 bases lying between them. CDR3 in DNA: TGTGCCAGCTCACCACCGAATTATCTGGGCCTCCAGAACACTGAAGCTTTCTTT. This codes for CASSPPNYLGLQNTEAFF.

This rearrangement joins TRBV7-3 to TRBJ2-5; 10 bases map to TRBD2. The CDR3 sequence is 15 residues long. V was pared by 2 bases and J by 4 bases, with 4 bases of the junction left unmatched. Per germline, CDR1 SGHTA and CDR2 FQGTGA. CDR3 bases: TGTGCCAGCAGCTTATCCGCTAGCGGGGGAGAGACCCAGTACTTC. This codes for CASSLSASGGETQYF.

The CDR3 sequence is CASSLDSSEAFF. The CDR3 DNA is TGCGCCAGCAGCTTGGACAGCTCTGAAGCTTTCTTT. The V call is TRBV5-1, the J call TRBJ1-1; no definite D call. The CDR3 extends over 12 amino acids. V was shortened by 0 bases and J by 6 bases, with 6 bases between the two germline ends. Germline loops: CDR1 SGHRS, CDR2 YFSETQ.

The chain couples TRBV12-3 or TRBV12-4 to TRBJ2-7; 7 nucleotides line up with TRBD1. The CDR3 is 13 residues long. V was clipped by 7 bases and J by 6 bases; unmatched bases: 9. CDR3 DNA sequence: TGTGCCAGCACCCTACAGGGGTCTTCCGAGCAGTACTTC. Translating gives CASTLQGSSEQYF.

CDR3: CASRSPGTTNEKLFF. The CDR3 nucleotides read TGTGCCAGTAGATCTCCCGGGACAACTAATGAAAAACTGTTTTTT. The chain carries TRBV19 and TRBJ1-4; D is unresolved. This CDR3 spans 15 amino acids. Germline V gene sequence: CDR1 LNHDA, CDR2 SQIVND (reference sequence). V was pared by 6 bases and J by 0 bases, with 11 bases between.